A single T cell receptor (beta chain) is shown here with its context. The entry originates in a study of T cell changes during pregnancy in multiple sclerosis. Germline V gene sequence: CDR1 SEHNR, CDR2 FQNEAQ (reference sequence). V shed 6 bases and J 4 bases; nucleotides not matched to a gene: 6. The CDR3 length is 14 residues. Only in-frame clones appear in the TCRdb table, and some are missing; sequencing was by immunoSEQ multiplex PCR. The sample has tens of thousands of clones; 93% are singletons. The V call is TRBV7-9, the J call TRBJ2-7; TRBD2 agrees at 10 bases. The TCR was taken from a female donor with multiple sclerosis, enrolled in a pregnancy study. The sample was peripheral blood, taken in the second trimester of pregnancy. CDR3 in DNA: TGTGCCAGCAGTCTAGCGGGGGTTTTATACGAGCAGTACTTC. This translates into CASSLAGVLYEQYF.